This TCR beta chain is from a study of glioma-infiltrating T cells (dated by TCRdb to 2016 to 2017). In the study overall: The study sequenced TCR alpha- and beta-chain repertoires from glioma tissue, from non-neoplastic brain tissue and from matched peripheral blood mononuclear cells. The paired cohort was made up of three low-grade glioma patients, about 8 primary glioblastoma patients and three non-glioma patients who contributed non-neoplastic brain tissue. Each tissue-infiltrating repertoire was compared with the same patient's peripheral blood repertoire to measure divergence between tissue and blood T-cell populations. Paper-wide results and their limitations: Only a very small number of CDR3 sequences turned up in both tissue and blood, a result put down to high CDR3 diversity combined with limited sampling. Group comparisons rested on small numbers: three non-neoplastic, three low-grade glioma and 7 or 8 glioblastoma patients. VJ-independent divergence between tissue and blood was lower than expected in non-neoplastic patients but higher than expected in all gliomas, particularly low-grade gliomas.

TCR alpha and beta CDR3 regions were amplified with the iRepertoire nested amplicon-rescue multiplex PCR (arm-PCR) platform from RNA. The input for one-step reverse transcription and amplification was 100-400 ng of tissue mRNA or PBMC total RNA. Following bead purification, Illumina adapters were added through a secondary multiplex PCR, and the libraries were then gel-purified between 200 and 400 bp. Libraries carried internal 6-nucleotide barcodes used for demultiplexing. Libraries were sequenced on an Illumina MiSeq with 2x220 or 2x250 nucleotide paired-end reads. Per the authors' processing: Paired reads were merged using FLASH 1.2.11 and were aligned to the GRCh37 human genome using BWA-MEM, after which TRA and TRB reads were extracted. For V and J assignment, an IMGT-derived reference of cassette sequences and CDR3 motifs that included pseudogenes was used. Three-frame translation of reads was performed, and productive CDR3s were defined as those with a C...FGXG motif and no stop codons. Unique combinations of V-J cassette pair and CDR3 amino acid sequence were defined as clonotypes. Hamming distance filtering was applied to reads, with thresholds set by the sequence error rate of each sample in mapped regions. TCRdb reran the public reads through fastp at Q25 and MiXCR, keeping productive beta chains. Rows with one shared CDR3 protein collapse into an entry with the most common genes and DNA. TCRdb, not the original authors, processed these V and J calls. The sample has over 100,000 distinct CDR3 sequences on record, less than 30% of them singletons. The top ten constitute 30% to 35% of the sample.

Taken from cysteine to phenylalanine, the CDR3 has 17 residues. Just the 51-base CDR3 DNA is kept, in frame starting at base 1. Here V drops 5 bases and J drops 7 bases, and the junction holds 12 bases not matched to any gene. The germline V gene supplies CDR1 SNHLY and CDR2 FYNNEI. This clonotype was recorded many times. The antigen this receptor binds is unknown. The record has no base qualities; no much larger clone is one base away. The rearranged segments are TRBV2 and TRBJ2-1; 12 middle bases align to TRBD2. The clonotype comes from a human donor with low-grade glioma or glioblastoma, undergoing nonglioma brain surgery, or in good health (not recorded which). Sequences were obtained from glioma tissue, nonneoplastic brain tissue, or PBMCs (not recorded which). CDR3 reads: CASSHPLAGGPENEQFF. The base sequence is TGTGCCAGCAGTCATCCTCTAGCGGGGGGGCCTGAAAATGAGCAGTTCTTC.